This T cell receptor beta chain was found in a study of shared clonotypes between healthy human individuals. Free of recent acute infections or vaccinations, the donors were healthy HIV-negative adults. With unsorted samples, genomic DNA was obtained from about 90 million PBMCs. Notes on the study in general: The low donor count limited represented genetic and exposure-history diversity.

On this clone: Its antigen is as yet unknown. This specimen includes other DNA sequences encoding the same CDR3.

Genomic DNA from each subset was divided evenly over several immunoSEQ plates. TCRdb's table, derived via immunoSEQ multiplex PCR, lists solely in-frame clones and lacks some. Of fewer than 700,000 clones detected, roughly four fifths appear once; the ten largest clones hold more than 10%. The CDR3 has 13 amino acids. Germline lookup yields CDR1 SGHRS and CDR2 YFSETQ. Trimming removed 2 bases from V and 1 base from J, with 6 bases in between. The sequenced sample consisted of PBMCs. V usage is TRBV5-1 and J usage is TRBJ2-5; D remains unclear. The TCR was taken from a woman aged 40 to 50 in good health. Some clones in this sample may be carry-over from other donors' samples. CDR3 in DNA: TGCGCCAGCAGCTTTGGCAGCCAAGAGACCCAGTACTTC. It yields the protein CASSFGSQETQYF.